Shown below are 31 T cell receptor beta chains from a single sample sequenced in a study of long-term antiretroviral therapy in people with HIV. The run of the v3.0 immunoSEQ assay was at survey level. Assay: immunoSEQ multiplex PCR; the TCRdb copy retains only in-frame clones and omits some. Of tens of thousands of clones in the sample, approximately 73% were seen once. This sample comprised unsorted PBMCs, obtained 0.5 years after starting antiretroviral therapy. These receptors were obtained from a woman between 40 and 50 years old with HIV.

The CDR3 DNA reads as TGCAGCGTTGATAAGGATGAGCAGTTCTTC. This codes for CSVDKDEQFF. The V gene is TRBV29-1, the J gene TRBJ2-1; no reliable D call. The CDR3 totals 10 residues. Trimming shortened V by 3 bases and J by 8 bases, and 5 bases separated the two germline ends. The germline gives CDR1 SQVTM, CDR2 ANQGSEA.

Here the CDR3 DNA reads TGTGCCAGTAGCCTCCGGGACAGGGTTTCCTACGAGCAGTACTTC. It specifies CASSLRDRVSYEQYF. The chain couples TRBV19 to TRBJ2-7; 9 nucleotides line up with TRBD1. Losses at the gene ends were 6 bases for V and 1 base for J; bases not matched to a gene: 7. Germline CDR1 reads LNHDA; CDR2 reads SQIVND (reference sequence). This CDR3 contains 15 residues.

This clone was seen only once. The chain recombines TRBV2 with TRBJ2-2, with 7 bases fitting TRBD1. CDR1 SNHLY and CDR2 FYNNEI come from the germline V gene. The length of the CDR3 is 15 residues. J was trimmed by 1 base and V by 6 bases; bases with no gene match: 5. CDR3 sequence: CASSRDSLNTGELFF. The CDR3 DNA reads as TGTGCCAGCAGCCGGGACAGCTTGAACACCGGGGAGCTGTTTTTT.

The chain joins TRBV13 to TRBJ1-1, with D hard to call. The germline V and J ends were trimmed by 6 bases and 0 bases, with 11 bases remaining between them. This CDR3 spans 14 amino acids. Germline lookup yields CDR1 PRHDT and CDR2 FYEKMQ (reference sequence). The DNA for the CDR3 is TGTGCCAGCAGAATGGATTCCATGAACACTGAAGCTTTCTTT. Protein: CASRMDSMNTEAFF.

The V gene is TRBV7-6, the J gene TRBJ2-2; 7 bases line up with TRBD1. The CDR3 totals 14 residues. CDR1 SGHVS and CDR2 FNYEAQ come from the germline V gene. With 5 bases clipped from V and 1 base from J, the junction kept 1 base outside the gene matches. The CDR3 region is CASSRTGNTGELFF. Written as DNA, the CDR3 is TGTGCCAGCAGCCGGACAGGGAACACCGGGGAGCTGTTTTTT. The complete variable domain, with remaining parts taken from reference TRBV7-6 and TRBJ2-2, reads GAGVSQSPRYKVTKRGQDVALRCDPISGHVSLYWYRQALGQGPEFLTYFNYEAQQDKSGLPNDRFSAERPEGSISTLTIQRTEQRDSAMYRCASSRTGNTGELFFGEGSRLTVL.

This clone was counted only a few times. In DNA, the CDR3 is TGCGCCAGCAGCCAAGAAACGGGGATATTCACGTATGGCTACACCTTC. Encoded protein: CASSQETGIFTYGYTF. The chain joins TRBV4-1 to TRBJ1-2; D is undetermined. This CDR3 has 16 residues. The V gene lost 0 bases and the J gene lost 5 bases, with 16 bases spanning the gap. Germline V gives CDR1 MGHRA, CDR2 YSYEKL.

J is TRBJ2-7 and V is TRBV7-9, with 8 bases aligning to TRBD2. V lost 4 bases, J lost 2 bases, and 4 bases stayed unmatched. Germline V gene lookup returns CDR1 SEHNR and CDR2 FQNEAQ (reference sequence). CDR3 size: 14 residues. CDR3: CASSSTGGTYEQYF. The CDR3 DNA is TGTGCCAGCAGCTCCACGGGAGGGACCTACGAGCAGTACTTC.

This sequence joins TRBV19 and TRBJ1-1, with D maybe TRBD1 (6 bases). The length of the CDR3 is 14 residues. V gave up 6 bases and J gave up 2 bases, with 13 bases separating them. Germline V gene sequence: CDR1 LNHDA, CDR2 SQIVND (reference sequence). CDR3: CASSTGMKNTEAFF. For the CDR3, the DNA is TGTGCCAGTAGCACAGGGATGAAAAACACTGAAGCTTTCTTT.

The chain combines TRBV11-2 with TRBJ2-5; D tentatively fits TRBD1 or TRBD2 (5 bases each). This CDR3 spans 15 amino acids. The germline V gene encodes CDR1 SGHAT and CDR2 FQNNGV. Trimming took off 4 bases at V and 5 bases at J, with 17 bases between the two ends. The CDR3 nucleotides read TGTGCCAGCAGCTCCGGGCCTCCGGGGCTGGAGACCCAGTACTTC. Its translation is CASSSGPPGLETQYF.

This clone was detected only a few times. In DNA, the CDR3 is TGTGCCAGCAGTTTGGGACAGGGGTTTCGCCTAGGAGCTTTCTTT. It encodes CASSLGQGFRLGAFF. The rearrangement uses TRBV28 and TRBJ1-1; TRBD1 matches at 10 bases. Germline V gives CDR1 MDHEN, CDR2 SYDVKM. V lost 3 bases and J lost 10; bases outside the gene matches: 11. The length of the CDR3 is 15 residues.

V gene TRBV11-2 combines with J gene TRBJ2-2; no definite D call. The CDR3 consists of 15 residues. Germline values: CDR1 SGHAT, CDR2 FQNNGV. Trimming shortened V by 3 bases and J by 5 bases, and 13 bases separated the two germline ends. The CDR3 nucleotides are TGTGCCAGCAGCTTTTTAAAGGGTAATACCGGGGAGCTGTTTTTT. Encoded protein: CASSFLKGNTGELFF.

J is TRBJ2-2 and V is TRBV6-1; D is perhaps TRBD1 (5 bases). Looked up from germline, CDR1 is MNHNS and CDR2 is SASEGT. Deletions cut 4 bases from V and 0 bases from J, with 12 bases between. The CDR3 has 16 residues. Here the CDR3 DNA reads TGTGCCAGCAGTGTCTGGAAGGGGCCGAACACCGGGGAGCTGTTTTTT. Its translation: CASSVWKGPNTGELFF.

The V gene is TRBV10-2, the J gene TRBJ2-5, with D tentatively TRBD1 or TRBD2 (5 bases each). This CDR3 comprises 15 residues. Per germline, CDR1 WSHSY and CDR2 SAAADI. V dropped 6 bases and J dropped 5 bases, with 19 bases sitting between them. The CDR3 here is CASRDTDSPGETQYF. The CDR3 region has the DNA TGCGCCAGCAGGGACACGGACTCCCCGGGGGAGACCCAGTACTTC.

This chain links TRBV19 with TRBJ1-2; D ambiguous. Per germline, CDR1 LNHDA and CDR2 SQIVND (reference sequence). V gave up 4 bases and J gave up 1 base, with 4 bases separating them. The CDR3 sequence is 12 residues long. The chain's CDR3 is CASSTNNYGYTF. CDR3 nucleotides: TGTGCCAGTAGTACTAATAACTATGGCTACACCTTC.

V usage is TRBV7-2 and J usage is TRBJ1-4; D is unclear. Looked up from germline, CDR1 is SGHTA and CDR2 is FQGNSA. The V end lost 1 base, the J end lost 0 bases, and 18 bases lay between the germline ends. The CDR3 has 19 amino acids. Here the CDR3 DNA reads TGTGCCAGCAGCTTAGAGGGTCCTCAAAGCGGCGCAACTAATGAAAAACTGTTTTTT. Its translation is CASSLEGPQSGATNEKLFF. The full variable domain, in which reference TRBV7-2 and TRBJ1-4 provide the parts outside the CDR3, is GAGVSQSPSNKVTEKGKDVELRCDPISGHTALYWYRQSLGQGLEFLIYFQGNSAPDKSGLPSDRFSAERTGGSVSTLTIQRTQQEDSAVYLCASSLEGPQSGATNEKLFFGSGTQLSVL.

The chain uses TRBV5-1 and TRBJ2-1; D unresolved. The germline CDR1 and CDR2 sequences are SGHRS and YFSETQ. This CDR3 is 14 amino acids long. The V end was cut by 5 bases, the J end by 0 bases, with 9 bases between. The CDR3 sequence: CASSESFSYNEQFF. CDR3 DNA sequence: TGCGCCAGCAGTGAATCCTTCTCCTACAATGAGCAGTTCTTC.

The chain carries TRBV11-1 and TRBJ1-4, with TRBD1 matching 8 bases. Trimming at V came to 2 bases and at J to 8 bases, leaving 10 bases not matched to a gene. The germline V gene encodes CDR1 SGHAT and CDR2 FQDESV (reference sequence). This CDR3 region has 16 residues. The CDR3 DNA is TGTGCCAGCAGCTTAAGATCGGCAGGGGGCAACGAAAAACTGTTTTTT. Amino acids: CASSLRSAGGNEKLFF.

The chain carries TRBV6-1 and TRBJ1-6; 10 bases map to TRBD1. This CDR3 is built from 15 residues. The V and J ends lost 6 bases and 9 bases, in that order; junction bases with no gene match: 8. The germline gives CDR1 MNHNS, CDR2 SASEGT. CDR3 sequence (DNA): TGTGCCAGCAGCAAAAAGGGACAGGGGACTTCACCCCTCCACTTT. The encoded protein is CASSKKGQGTSPLHF.

The V call is TRBV27, the J call TRBJ1-1; D gene uncertain. CDR1 and CDR2 from the germline V gene are MNHEY and SMNVEV (reference sequence). The CDR3 has 15 residues. The V end lost 4 bases, the J end lost 0 bases, and 12 bases lay between the germline ends. The CDR3 here is CASSSFTLLNTEAFF. The CDR3 bases are TGTGCCAGCAGTTCTTTCACATTGCTGAACACTGAAGCTTTCTTT.

The chain uses TRBV5-1 and TRBJ1-5, with D possibly matching TRBD1 (6 bases). Germline V CDR1 and CDR2: SGHRS, YFSETQ. Trimming took 2 bases from V and 0 from J, leaving 12 bases between them. The CDR3 has 16 amino acids. CDR3 DNA sequence: TGCGCCAGCAGCTTACGGGACACCAATAGCAATCAGCCCCAGCATTTT. This encodes CASSLRDTNSNQPQHF.

The V call is TRBV2, the J call TRBJ2-3; D is undetermined. Trimming shortened V by 0 bases and J by 14 bases, and 15 bases separated the two germline ends. CDR1 is SNHLY and CDR2 is FYNNEI in the germline V gene. This CDR3 is 13 amino acids long. CDR3 nucleotide sequence: TGTGCCAGCAGTGAAGCGTTGACAAGTAGTCGGTATTTT. This sequence encodes CASSEALTSSRYF.

The chain couples TRBV28 to TRBJ1-5, with 7 bases lining up with TRBD1. CDR1 is MDHEN and CDR2 is SYDVKM in the germline V gene. The V segment lost 2 bases and the J segment 4 bases; nucleotides outside the gene matches: 11. The CDR3 has 17 amino acids. Written as DNA, the CDR3 is TGTGCCAGCAGTTTAATCTTAAACAGGGGTAGGAATCAGCCCCAGCATTTT. Its protein is CASSLILNRGRNQPQHF.

This clone was seen more than once but under ten times. In nucleotides, the CDR3 is TGTGCCAGCAGCTTAGCGGTTTCCACAGTCTATGGCTACACCTTC. It specifies CASSLAVSTVYGYTF. V and J are TRBV7-8 and TRBJ1-2; no reliable D call. Trimming removed 0 bases at V and 4 bases at J, with 12 bases between. The germline V gene has CDR1 SGHVS and CDR2 FQNEAQ. The CDR3 sequence is 15 residues long.

V and J are TRBV10-3 and TRBJ1-3; tentatively, D is TRBD1 (5 bases). Per the germline V gene, CDR1 is ENHRY and CDR2 is SYGVKD. The CDR3 spans 14 residues. Trimming took off 6 bases at V and 4 bases at J, with 13 bases between the two ends. CDR3 loop: CAIRETGTGNTIYF. Written as DNA, the CDR3 is TGTGCCATCAGGGAAACAGGAACCGGAAACACCATATATTTT.

V is TRBV2 and J is TRBJ2-3; D is perhaps TRBD1 (6 bases). CDR3 length: 13 amino acids. Deletions cut 9 bases from V and 3 bases from J, with 13 bases between. Germline V gene data show CDR1 as SNHLY and CDR2 as FYNNEI. The CDR3 spells CASVRDNTDTQYF. In nucleotides, the CDR3 is TGTGCCAGTGTCAGGGACAATACAGATACGCAGTATTTT.

V and J are TRBV4-3 and TRBJ1-2; D remains ambiguous. Trimming removed 0 bases from V and 4 bases from J, with 3 bases in between. Looked up from germline, CDR1 is LGHNA and CDR2 is YSLEER. This CDR3 spans 12 amino acids. The CDR3 reads CASSQDFYGYTF. The CDR3 region has the DNA TGCGCCAGCAGCCAAGACTTCTATGGCTACACCTTC.

As DNA, the CDR3 is TGTGCCAGCAGCTTAAGGGGGACAGGGTCAGATACGCAGTATTTT. Its translation is CASSLRGTGSDTQYF. The chain links TRBV7-9 to TRBJ2-3; 9 nucleotides line up with TRBD1. CDR1 SEHNR and CDR2 FQNEAQ come from the germline V gene (reference sequence). The CDR3 runs 15 residues. V shed 2 bases, J shed 4 bases, and the junction held 4 bases outside the gene matches.

Notes on this clone: The same CDR3 also results from other DNA sequences found in this sample. The chain combines TRBV6-6 with TRBJ1-5; weak D call: TRBD1 (6 bases). Germline values: CDR1 MNHNY, CDR2 SVGAGI (reference sequence). The CDR3 is 15 amino acids. Trimming took 5 bases from V and 3 from J, leaving 14 bases between them. In DNA form, the CDR3 reads TGTGCCAGCAGTCTCTCAGGACAGTTCAATCAGCCCCAGCATTTT. This codes for CASSLSGQFNQPQHF.

J is TRBJ2-5 and V is TRBV4-1, with D uncertain. V was pared by 8 bases and J by 7 bases, with 8 bases between. This CDR3 is 10 amino acids long. Per germline, CDR1 MGHRA and CDR2 YSYEKL. CDR3 sequence: CASGLVTQYF. The CDR3 region has the DNA TGCGCCAGCGGTCTTGTGACCCAGTACTTC.

V is TRBV9 and J is TRBJ1-5; 7 bases are shared with TRBD1. The CDR3 is 19 residues long. Germline CDR1 SGDLS, CDR2 YYNGEE. The J segment lost 0 bases and the V segment lost 0 bases, leaving 12 bases of the junction unmatched. This chain's CDR3 is CASSVGSRGQSYSNQPQHF. DNA of the CDR3: TGTGCCAGCAGCGTAGGCTCGAGGGGGCAGTCATATAGCAATCAGCCCCAGCATTTT. The full variable domain, in which reference TRBV9 and TRBJ1-5 provide the parts outside the CDR3, is DSGVTQTPKHLITATGQRVTLRCSPRSGDLSVYWYQQSLDQGLQFLIQYYNGEERAKGNILERFSAQQFPDLHSELNLSSLELGDSALYFCASSVGSRGQSYSNQPQHFGDGTRLSIL.

The J gene is TRBJ1-1, the V gene TRBV5-4; 9 bases match TRBD1. CDR3 size: 17 residues. Germline CDR1 is SGHNT and CDR2 is YYREEE (reference sequence). The ends lost 4 bases at V and 7 bases at J; junction bases unmatched: 17. CDR3 residues: CASSLQDRGYEFGEAFF. CDR3 in DNA: TGTGCCAGCAGCCTGCAAGACAGGGGGTATGAGTTCGGTGAAGCTTTCTTT.